The entry below gives a single T cell receptor (beta chain) sequence along with its context. Its target is unknown. Every donor was a healthy person donating bone marrow. This CDR3 spans 15 amino acids. The junction had 1 base not matched to a gene; V was cut back by 0 bases and J by 7 bases. Per the germline V gene, CDR1 is SGHAT and CDR2 is FQNNGV. The source of the sample is a study of cytomegalovirus exposure and HLA in healthy donors. Notes on the study in general: It was assumed in the presence/absence analyses that sequencing depth was roughly uniform across donors. Reports described diagnosis of cytomegalovirus status by the classifier as highly specific and sensitive. Sequencing likely caused a cluster of highly shared sequence variants.

Primers for the PCR totalled 60 Vbeta and 13 Jbeta. Produced via immunoSEQ multiplex PCR; TCRdb's table is partial and in-frame only. The sample lists 150,000 to 190,000 clones; around 72% were seen once. The rearrangement links TRBV11-2 to TRBJ2-2; 11 bases map to TRBD2. Sequenced: PBMCs. The sequence derives from a man between 18 and 35 years old in good health and CMV-seronegative. CDR3 nucleotide sequence: TGTGCCAGCAGCTTAGACCTAGCGGGAGGCGGGGAGCTGTTTTTT. Its translation: CASSLDLAGGGELFF.